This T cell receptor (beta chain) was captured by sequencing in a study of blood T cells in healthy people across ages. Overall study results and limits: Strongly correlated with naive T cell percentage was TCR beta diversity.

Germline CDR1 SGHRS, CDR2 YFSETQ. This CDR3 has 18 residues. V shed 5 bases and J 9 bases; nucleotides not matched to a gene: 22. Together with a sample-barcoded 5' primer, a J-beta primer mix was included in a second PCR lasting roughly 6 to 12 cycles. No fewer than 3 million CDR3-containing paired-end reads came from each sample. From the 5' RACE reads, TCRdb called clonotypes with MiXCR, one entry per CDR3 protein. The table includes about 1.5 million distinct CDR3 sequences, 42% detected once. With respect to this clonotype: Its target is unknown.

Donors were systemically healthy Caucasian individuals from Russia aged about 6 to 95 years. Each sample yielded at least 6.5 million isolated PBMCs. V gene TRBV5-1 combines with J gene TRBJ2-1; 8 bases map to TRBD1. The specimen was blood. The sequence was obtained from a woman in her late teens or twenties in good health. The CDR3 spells CASSSASDRGPVRGEQFF. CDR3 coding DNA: TGCGCCAGCAGTTCTGCCTCTGACAGGGGTCCAGTTCGGGGTGAGCAGTTCTTC.